The 5 T cell receptor beta chains presented below share a single source sample, sequenced in a study of blood T cell repertoires in COVID-19. The data were produced by immunoSEQ multiplex PCR, yet TCRdb's version contains in-frame clones alone and is incomplete. The profile shows some 150,000 clones, around 86% of them singletons. Sequencing input: peripheral blood. The receptors stem from a man in his sixties or seventies with acute or convalescent COVID-19.

This rearrangement joins TRBV7-8 to TRBJ2-5; 7 bases match TRBD1. CDR1 SGHVS and CDR2 FQNEAQ come from the germline V gene. The CDR3 sequence is 17 residues long. Germline trimming cut 5 bases from V and 1 base from J; bases unmatched to any gene: 13. The CDR3 is CASSLLGTVISQETQYF. The CDR3 DNA is TGTGCCAGCAGCCTCCTCGGGACAGTGATATCCCAAGAGACCCAGTACTTC.

The chain recombines TRBV5-1 with TRBJ2-1, with TRBD2 matching over 10 bases. This CDR3 is 16 amino acids long. J was trimmed by 4 bases and V by 1 base; bases with no gene match: 5. Germline V CDR1 and CDR2: SGHRS, YFSETQ. CDR3 nucleotide sequence: TGCGCCAGCAGCTTGTCAGCTAGCGGGGGATACAATGAGCAGTTCTTC. Its protein product is CASSLSASGGYNEQFF.

This clone appeared once. V gene TRBV6-4 combines with J gene TRBJ2-1, with TRBD2 matching 11 bases. The germline CDR1 and CDR2 sequences are MRHNA and SNTAGT. The CDR3 has 16 amino acids. J lost 2 bases, V lost 3 bases, and 3 bases had no gene match. The CDR3 spells CASSEGTSGPYNEQFF. The CDR3 nucleotides read TGTGCCAGCAGTGAAGGGACTAGCGGACCCTACAATGAGCAGTTCTTC.

The rearrangement uses TRBV28 and TRBJ1-2; no definite D call. Trimming shortened V by 3 bases and J by 10 bases, and 12 bases separated the two germline ends. Germline loops: CDR1 MDHEN, CDR2 SYDVKM. This CDR3 spans 12 amino acids. The CDR3 loop is CASSFESRSYTF. CDR3 nucleotides: TGTGCCAGCAGTTTCGAGAGTCGCTCCTACACCTTC.

DNA of the CDR3: TGTGCCAGCAGCTTAGGTACCCGGACAGGGAGCTACGAGCAGTACTTC. It specifies CASSLGTRTGSYEQYF. V usage is TRBV7-9 and J usage is TRBJ2-7, with 8 bases that match TRBD1. The J segment lost 3 bases and the V segment lost 1 base, leaving 8 bases of the junction unmatched. This CDR3 contains 16 residues. Germline CDR1 SEHNR, CDR2 FQNEAQ (reference sequence).